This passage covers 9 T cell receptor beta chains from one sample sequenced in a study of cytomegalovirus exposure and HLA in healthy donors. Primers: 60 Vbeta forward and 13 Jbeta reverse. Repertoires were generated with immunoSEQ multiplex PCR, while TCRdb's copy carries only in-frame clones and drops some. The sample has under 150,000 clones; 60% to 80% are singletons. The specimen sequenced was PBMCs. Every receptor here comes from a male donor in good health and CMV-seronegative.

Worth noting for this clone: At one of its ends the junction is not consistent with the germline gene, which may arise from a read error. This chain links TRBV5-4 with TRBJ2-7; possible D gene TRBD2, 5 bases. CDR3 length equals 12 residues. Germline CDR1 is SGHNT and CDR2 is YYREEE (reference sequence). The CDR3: CASSLQDSEQHF. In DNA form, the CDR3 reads TGTGCCAGCAGCTTGCAGGACTCCGAGCAGCACTTC.

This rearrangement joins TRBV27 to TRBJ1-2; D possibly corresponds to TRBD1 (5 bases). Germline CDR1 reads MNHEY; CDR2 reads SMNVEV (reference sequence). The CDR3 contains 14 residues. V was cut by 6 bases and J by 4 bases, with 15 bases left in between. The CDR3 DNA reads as TGTGCCAGCAGACCCATGGGGCGAGGCTATGGCTACACCTTC. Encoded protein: CASRPMGRGYGYTF.

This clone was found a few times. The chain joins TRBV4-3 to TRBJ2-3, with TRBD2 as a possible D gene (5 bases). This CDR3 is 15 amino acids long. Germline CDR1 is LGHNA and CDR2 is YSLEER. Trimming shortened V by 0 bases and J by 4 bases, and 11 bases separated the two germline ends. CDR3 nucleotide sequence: TGCGCCAGCAGCCAAGAGGGGTCTAGCCCAGATACGCAGTATTTT. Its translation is CASSQEGSSPDTQYF.

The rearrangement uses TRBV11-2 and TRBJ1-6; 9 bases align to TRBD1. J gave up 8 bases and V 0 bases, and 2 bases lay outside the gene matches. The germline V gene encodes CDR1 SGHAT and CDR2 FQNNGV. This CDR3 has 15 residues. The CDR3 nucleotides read TGTGCCAGCAGCTTAGAGACAGGGGGTTATTCACCCCTCCACTTT. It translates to CASSLETGGYSPLHF.

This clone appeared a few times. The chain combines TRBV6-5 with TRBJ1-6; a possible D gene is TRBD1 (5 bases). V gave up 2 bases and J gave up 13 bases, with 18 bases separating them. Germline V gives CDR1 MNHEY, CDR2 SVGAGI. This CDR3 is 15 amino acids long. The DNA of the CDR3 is TGTGCCAGCAGTTACAGGGTGGACAACTCTGGGCCCCTCCACTTT. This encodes CASSYRVDNSGPLHF.

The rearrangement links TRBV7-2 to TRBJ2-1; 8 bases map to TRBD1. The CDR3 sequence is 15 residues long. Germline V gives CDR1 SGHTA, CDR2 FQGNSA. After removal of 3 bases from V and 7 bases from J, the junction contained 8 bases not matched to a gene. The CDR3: CASSFRGPSGNEQFF. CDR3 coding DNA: TGTGCCAGCAGCTTCAGGGGGCCTTCTGGGAATGAGCAGTTCTTC.

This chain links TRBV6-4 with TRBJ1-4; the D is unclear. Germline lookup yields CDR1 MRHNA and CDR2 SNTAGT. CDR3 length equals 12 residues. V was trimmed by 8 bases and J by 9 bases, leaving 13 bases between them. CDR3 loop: CASFRESKKLFF. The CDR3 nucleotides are TGTGCCAGCTTTAGGGAGTCGAAAAAACTGTTTTTT.

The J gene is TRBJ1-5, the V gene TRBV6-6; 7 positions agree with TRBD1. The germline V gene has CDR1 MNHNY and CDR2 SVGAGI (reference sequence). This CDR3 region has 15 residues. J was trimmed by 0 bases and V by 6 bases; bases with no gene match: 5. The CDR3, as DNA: TGTGCCAGCAGGCAGGGGGACCATAGCAATCAGCCCCAGCATTTT. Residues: CASRQGDHSNQPQHF.

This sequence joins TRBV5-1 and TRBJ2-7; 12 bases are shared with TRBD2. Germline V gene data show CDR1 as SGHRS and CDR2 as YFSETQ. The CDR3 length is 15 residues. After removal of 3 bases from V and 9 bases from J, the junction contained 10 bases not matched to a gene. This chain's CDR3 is CASSSGLAGTERQYF. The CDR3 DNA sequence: TGCGCCAGCAGCTCCGGACTAGCGGGAACCGAGCGGCAGTACTTC.